A selection of T cell receptor beta chains follows, all from one sample in a study of blood T cells in healthy people across ages. TCRdb independently ran MiXCR on the 5' RACE reads; one entry per CDR3 protein. There are around 900,000 distinct CDR3 sequences in the sample; under 35% occur only once, and 17% lies in the top ten. Sequencing used blood. Receptor source: a woman of 80 years or more in good health. CDR3s include the opening cysteine and the closing phenylalanine or tryptophan. The D gene is left open where the match is weak. Clone sizes are given selectively: once, few, many, or a class where the clone is expanded.

j_call d_call clone_size cdr3_length v_call cdr3_aa
TRBJ1-2 NA few 15 TRBV11-2 CASSLVAGDSYGYTF
TRBJ2-1 TRBD2 NA 13 TRBV6-5 CASSQGLAGGWFF
TRBJ1-6 NA few 15 TRBV6-5 CASRATRPPNSPLHF
TRBJ2-4 NA many 15 TRBV10-3 CAIARDTLAKNIQYF
TRBJ2-3 NA few 15 TRBV24-1 CATSDAGPFTDTQYF
TRBJ1-2 TRBD1 NA 11 TRBV28 CASTTGDGYTF
TRBJ2-5 TRBD1 few 14 TRBV20-1 CGARQDRDQETQYF
TRBJ2-5 NA NA 16 TRBV2 CASSVPQGNPYNEQYF
TRBJ2-3 NA NA 14 TRBV9 CASSGGVDTDTQYF
TRBJ1-2 NA many 15 TRBV3-1 CASSQGLGTVYGYTF
TRBJ2-3 TRBD1 many 14 TRBV10-3 CASHGTGSSDTQYF
TRBJ2-3 NA NA 15 TRBV2 CASKARSSRTDTQYF
TRBJ2-6 NA NA 15 TRBV24-1 CATSDFGSGANVLTF
TRBJ2-3 TRBD2 many 16 TRBV12-3/TRBV12-4 CASSLALAGGSDTQYF
TRBJ2-3 TRBD1 NA 16 TRBV12-3/TRBV12-4 CASSFPGQGCADTQYF
TRBJ2-1 TRBD2 many 19 TRBV7-8 CASSLEHSGGRRSYNEQFF
TRBJ2-5 NA many 15 TRBV7-8 CASSFRDGSSETQYF
TRBJ2-6 NA few 18 TRBV11-2 CASSLDPSPYSGANVLTF
TRBJ1-5 NA many 16 TRBV6-2/TRBV6-3 CASTAWGRYSNQPQHF
TRBJ1-2 TRBD1 NA 15 TRBV5-5 CASSPWTGSGDGYTF
TRBJ2-2 TRBD1 NA 16 TRBV29-1 CSVRTGSRCGTGELFF
TRBJ1-5 NA many 14 TRBV20-1 CSANGGRLNQPQHF
TRBJ1-2 NA NA 15 TRBV6-1 CASSEAQGWAYGYTF
TRBJ2-3 NA many 15 TRBV7-9 CASSLLESSTDTQYF
TRBJ2-7 NA many 14 TRBV3-1 CASRPSGRGYEQYF
TRBJ1-4 NA NA 16 TRBV5-1 CASSLWIGGNLEKLFF
TRBJ2-3 NA NA 15 TRBV11-3 CASSLGFSSTDTQYF
TRBJ1-5 NA NA 15 TRBV5-8 CASTTAVGLNQPQHF